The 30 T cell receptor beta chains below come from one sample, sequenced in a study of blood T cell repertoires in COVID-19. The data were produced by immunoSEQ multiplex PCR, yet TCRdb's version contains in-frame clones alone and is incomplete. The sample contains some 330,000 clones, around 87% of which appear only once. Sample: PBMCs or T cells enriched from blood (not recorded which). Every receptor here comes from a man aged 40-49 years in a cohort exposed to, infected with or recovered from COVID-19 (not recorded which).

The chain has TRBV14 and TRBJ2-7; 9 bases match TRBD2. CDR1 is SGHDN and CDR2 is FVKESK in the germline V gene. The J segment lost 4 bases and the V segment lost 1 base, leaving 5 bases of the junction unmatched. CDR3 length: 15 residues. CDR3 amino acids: CASSQGPGLAYEQYF. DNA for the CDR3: TGTGCCAGCAGCCAAGGTCCGGGACTAGCATACGAGCAGTACTTC.

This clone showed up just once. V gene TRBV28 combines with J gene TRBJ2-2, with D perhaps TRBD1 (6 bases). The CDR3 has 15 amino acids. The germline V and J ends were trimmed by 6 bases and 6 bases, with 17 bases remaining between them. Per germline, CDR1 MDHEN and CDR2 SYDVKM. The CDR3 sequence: CASRNPSTGSGELFF. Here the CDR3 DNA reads TGTGCCAGCAGAAATCCTTCAACAGGGTCCGGGGAGCTGTTTTTT.

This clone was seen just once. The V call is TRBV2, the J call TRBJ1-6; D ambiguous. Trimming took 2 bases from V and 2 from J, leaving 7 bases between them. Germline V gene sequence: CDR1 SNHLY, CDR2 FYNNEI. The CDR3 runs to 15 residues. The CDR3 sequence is CASSEFSPYNSPLHF. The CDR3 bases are TGTGCCAGCAGTGAATTCAGTCCCTATAATTCACCCCTCCACTTT. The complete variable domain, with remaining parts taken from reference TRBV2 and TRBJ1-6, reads EPEVTQTPSHQVTQMGQEVILRCVPISNHLYFYWYRQILGQKVEFLVSFYNNEISEKSEIFDDQFSVERPDGSNFTLKIRSTKLEDSAMYFCASSEFSPYNSPLHFGNGTRLTVT.

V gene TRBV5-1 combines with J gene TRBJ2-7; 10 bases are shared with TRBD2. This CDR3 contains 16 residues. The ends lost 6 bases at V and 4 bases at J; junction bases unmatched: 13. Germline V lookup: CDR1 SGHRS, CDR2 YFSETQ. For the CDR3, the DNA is TGCGCCAGCACATGGGCCGAGCGGGAGGGCCGTTACGAGCAGTACTTC. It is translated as CASTWAEREGRYEQYF.

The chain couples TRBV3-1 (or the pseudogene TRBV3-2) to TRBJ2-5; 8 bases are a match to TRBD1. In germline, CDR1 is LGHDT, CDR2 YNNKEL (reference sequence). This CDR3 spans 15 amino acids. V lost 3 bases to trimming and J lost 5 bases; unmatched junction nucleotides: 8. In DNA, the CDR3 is TGTGCCAGCAGCCACCGGACAGGGAGTCTGGAGACCCAGTACTTC. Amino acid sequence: CASSHRTGSLETQYF.

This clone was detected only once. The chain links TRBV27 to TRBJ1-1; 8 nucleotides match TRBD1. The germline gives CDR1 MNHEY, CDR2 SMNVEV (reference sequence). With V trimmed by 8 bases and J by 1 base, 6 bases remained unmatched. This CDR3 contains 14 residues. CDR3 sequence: CASGRDRRNTEAFF. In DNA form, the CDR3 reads TGTGCCAGCGGGCGGGACAGGCGGAACACTGAAGCTTTCTTT.

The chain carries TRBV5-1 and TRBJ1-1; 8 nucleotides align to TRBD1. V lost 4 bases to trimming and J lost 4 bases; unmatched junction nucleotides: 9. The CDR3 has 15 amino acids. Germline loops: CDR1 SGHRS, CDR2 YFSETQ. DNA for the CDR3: TGCGCCAGCAGCCCGACAGGGGCAGGTGCCACTGAAGCTTTCTTT. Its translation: CASSPTGAGATEAFF.

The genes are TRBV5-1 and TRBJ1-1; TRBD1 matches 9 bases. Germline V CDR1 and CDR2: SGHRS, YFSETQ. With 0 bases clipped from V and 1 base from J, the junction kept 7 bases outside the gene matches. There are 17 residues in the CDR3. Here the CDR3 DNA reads TGCGCCAGCAGCTTGGAAGGACAGGGGAGGGGGAACACTGAAGCTTTCTTT. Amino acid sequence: CASSLEGQGRGNTEAFF.

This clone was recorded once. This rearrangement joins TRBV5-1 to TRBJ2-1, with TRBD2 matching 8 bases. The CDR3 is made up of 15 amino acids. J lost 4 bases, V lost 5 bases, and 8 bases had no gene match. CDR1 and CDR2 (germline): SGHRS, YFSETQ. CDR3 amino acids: CASRPPGLDYNEQFF. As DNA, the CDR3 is TGCGCCAGCAGACCTCCGGGACTAGATTACAATGAGCAGTTCTTC. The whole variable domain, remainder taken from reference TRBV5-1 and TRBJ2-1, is KAGVTQTPRYLIKTRGQQVTLSCSPISGHRSVSWYQQTPGQGLQFLFEYFSETQRNKGNFPGRFSGRQFSNSRSEMNVSTLELGDSALYLCASRPPGLDYNEQFFGPGTRLTVL.

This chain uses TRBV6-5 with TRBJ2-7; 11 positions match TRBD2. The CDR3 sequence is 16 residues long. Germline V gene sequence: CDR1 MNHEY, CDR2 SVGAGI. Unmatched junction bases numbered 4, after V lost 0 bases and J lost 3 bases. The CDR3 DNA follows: TGTGCCAGCAGTTACTCAGTCGGGACTAGCGGCTACGAGCAGTACTTC. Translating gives CASSYSVGTSGYEQYF.

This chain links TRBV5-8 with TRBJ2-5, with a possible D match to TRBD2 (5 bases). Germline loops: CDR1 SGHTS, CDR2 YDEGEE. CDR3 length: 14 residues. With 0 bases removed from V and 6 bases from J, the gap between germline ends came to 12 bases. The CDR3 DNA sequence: TGTGCCAGCAGCTTGGACCCCCCGGGGAAGACCCAGTACTTC. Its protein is CASSLDPPGKTQYF.

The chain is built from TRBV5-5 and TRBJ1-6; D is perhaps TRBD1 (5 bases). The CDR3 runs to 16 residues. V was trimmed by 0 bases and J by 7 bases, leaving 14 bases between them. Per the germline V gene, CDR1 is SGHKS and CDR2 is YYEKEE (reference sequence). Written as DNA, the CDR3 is TGTGCCAGCAGCTTGGTACCCCCAGGGCTGAATTCACCCCTCCACTTT. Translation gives CASSLVPPGLNSPLHF.

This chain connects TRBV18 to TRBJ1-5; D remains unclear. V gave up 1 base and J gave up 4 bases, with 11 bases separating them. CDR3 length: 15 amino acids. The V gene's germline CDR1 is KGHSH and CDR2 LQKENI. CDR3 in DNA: TGTGCCAGCTCACCACGGTTAACAGTGAATCAGCCCCAGCATTTT. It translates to CASSPRLTVNQPQHF.

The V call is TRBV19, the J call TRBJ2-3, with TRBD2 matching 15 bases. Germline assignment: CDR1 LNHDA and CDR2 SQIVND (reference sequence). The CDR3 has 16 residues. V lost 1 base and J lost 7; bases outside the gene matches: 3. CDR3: CASSIVGLAGGNTQYF. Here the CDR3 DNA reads TGTGCCAGTAGTATAGTCGGACTAGCGGGAGGGAATACGCAGTATTTT.

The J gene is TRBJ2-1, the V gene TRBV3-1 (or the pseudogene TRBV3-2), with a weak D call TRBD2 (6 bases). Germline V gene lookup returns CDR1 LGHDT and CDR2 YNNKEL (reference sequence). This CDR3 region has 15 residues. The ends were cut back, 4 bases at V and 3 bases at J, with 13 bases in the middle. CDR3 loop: CASSRWRAGYNEQFF. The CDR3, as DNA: TGTGCCAGCAGCCGATGGAGGGCCGGCTACAATGAGCAGTTCTTC.

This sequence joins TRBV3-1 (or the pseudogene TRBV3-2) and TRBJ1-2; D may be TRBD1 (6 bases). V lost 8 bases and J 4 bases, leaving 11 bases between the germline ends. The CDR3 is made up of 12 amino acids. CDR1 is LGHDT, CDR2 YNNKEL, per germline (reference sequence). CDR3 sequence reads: CASGNRVYGYTF. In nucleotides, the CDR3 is TGTGCCAGCGGTAACAGGGTCTATGGCTACACCTTC.

This CDR3 is CAWSASGVKGYTF. The CDR3 coding sequence is TGTGCCTGGAGTGCCAGCGGTGTTAAGGGCTACACCTTC. This sequence joins TRBV30 and TRBJ1-2; D unresolved. The CDR3 contains 13 residues. Trimming took off 1 base at V and 8 bases at J, with 14 bases between the two ends. Germline V gene sequence: CDR1 GTSNPN, CDR2 SVGIG (reference sequence).

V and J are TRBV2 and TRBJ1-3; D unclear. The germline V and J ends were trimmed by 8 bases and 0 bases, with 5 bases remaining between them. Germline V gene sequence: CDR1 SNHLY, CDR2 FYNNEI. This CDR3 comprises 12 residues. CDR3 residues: CASRDSGNTIYF. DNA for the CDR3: TGTGCCAGCCGGGACTCTGGAAACACCATATATTTT.

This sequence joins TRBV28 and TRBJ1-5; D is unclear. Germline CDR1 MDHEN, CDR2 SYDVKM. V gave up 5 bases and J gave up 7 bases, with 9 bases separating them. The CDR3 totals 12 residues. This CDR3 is CASSHRVQPQHF. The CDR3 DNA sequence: TGTGCCAGCAGTCACCGGGTACAGCCCCAGCATTTT.

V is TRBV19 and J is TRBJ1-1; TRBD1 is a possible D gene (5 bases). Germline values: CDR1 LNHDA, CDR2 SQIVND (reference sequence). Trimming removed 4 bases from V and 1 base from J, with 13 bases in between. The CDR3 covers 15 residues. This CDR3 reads CASSTEGRENTEAFF. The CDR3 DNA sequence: TGTGCCAGTAGTACGGAGGGACGCGAGAACACTGAAGCTTTCTTT.

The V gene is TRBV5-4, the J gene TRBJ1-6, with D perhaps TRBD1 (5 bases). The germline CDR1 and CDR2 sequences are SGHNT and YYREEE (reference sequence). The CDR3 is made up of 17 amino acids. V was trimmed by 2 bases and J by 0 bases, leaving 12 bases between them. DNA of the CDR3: TGTGCCAGCAGCTTAATGGGGGGGAGCTCCTATAATTCACCCCTCCACTTT. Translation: CASSLMGGSSYNSPLHF.

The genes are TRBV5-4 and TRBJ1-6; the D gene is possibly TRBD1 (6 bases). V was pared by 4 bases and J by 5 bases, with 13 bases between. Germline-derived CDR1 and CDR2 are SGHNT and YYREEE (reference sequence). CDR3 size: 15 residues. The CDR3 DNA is TGTGCCAGCAGCCTACAGGGAATACATAATTCACCCCTCCACTTT. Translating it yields CASSLQGIHNSPLHF.

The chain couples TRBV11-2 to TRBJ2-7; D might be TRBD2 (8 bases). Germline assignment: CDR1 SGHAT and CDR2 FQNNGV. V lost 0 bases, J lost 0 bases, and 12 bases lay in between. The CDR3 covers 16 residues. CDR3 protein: CASSLDSGTASYEQYF. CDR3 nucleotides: TGTGCCAGCAGCTTAGATAGCGGGACAGCCTCCTACGAGCAGTACTTC.

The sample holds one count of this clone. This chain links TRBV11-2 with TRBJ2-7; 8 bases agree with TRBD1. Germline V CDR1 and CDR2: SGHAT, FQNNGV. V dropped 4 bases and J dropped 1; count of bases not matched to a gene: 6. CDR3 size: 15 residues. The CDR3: CASSSRTGPSYEQYF. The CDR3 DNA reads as TGTGCCAGCAGCTCCCGGACAGGGCCTTCCTACGAGCAGTACTTC.

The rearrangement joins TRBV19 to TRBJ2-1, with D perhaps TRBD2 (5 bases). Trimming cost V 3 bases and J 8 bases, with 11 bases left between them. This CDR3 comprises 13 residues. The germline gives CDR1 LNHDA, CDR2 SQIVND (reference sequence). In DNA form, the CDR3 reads TGTGCCAGTAGTATTGGAGGCGGCGATGAGCAGTTCTTC. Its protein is CASSIGGGDEQFF. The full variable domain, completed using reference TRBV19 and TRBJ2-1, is DGGITQSPKYLFRKEGQNVTLSCEQNLNHDAMYWYRQDPGQGLRLIYYSQIVNDFQKGDIAEGYSVSREKKESFPLTVTSAQKNPTAFYLCASSIGGGDEQFFGPGTRLTVL.

DNA of the CDR3: TGTGCCAGCGGTCCGCGCGGGAATACGCAGTATTTT. It is translated as CASGPRGNTQYF. The chain couples TRBV2 to TRBJ2-3; D is perhaps TRBD2 (6 bases). The CDR3 sequence is 12 residues long. Germline CDR1 reads SNHLY; CDR2 reads FYNNEI. Trimming cost V 8 bases and J 7 bases, with 13 bases left between them.

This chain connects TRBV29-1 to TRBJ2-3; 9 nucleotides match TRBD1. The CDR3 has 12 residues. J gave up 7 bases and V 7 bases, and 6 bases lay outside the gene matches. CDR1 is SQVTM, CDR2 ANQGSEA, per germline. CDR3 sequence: CSGGDRENTQYF. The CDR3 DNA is TGCAGCGGGGGGGACAGGGAAAATACGCAGTATTTT.

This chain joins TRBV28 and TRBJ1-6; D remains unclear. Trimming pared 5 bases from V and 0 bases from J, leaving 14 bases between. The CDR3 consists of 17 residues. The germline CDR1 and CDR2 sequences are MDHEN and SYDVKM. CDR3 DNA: TGTGCCAGCAGTCCTCCGACACCGAGCTCCTATAATTCACCCCTCCACTTT. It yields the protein CASSPPTPSSYNSPLHF.

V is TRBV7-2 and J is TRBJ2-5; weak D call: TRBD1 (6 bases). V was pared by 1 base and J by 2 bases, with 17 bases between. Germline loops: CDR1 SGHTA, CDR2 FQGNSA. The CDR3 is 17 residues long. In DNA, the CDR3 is TGTGCCAGCAGCTTAGTCTCCGGGACACGCTATCAAGAGACCCAGTACTTC. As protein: CASSLVSGTRYQETQYF.

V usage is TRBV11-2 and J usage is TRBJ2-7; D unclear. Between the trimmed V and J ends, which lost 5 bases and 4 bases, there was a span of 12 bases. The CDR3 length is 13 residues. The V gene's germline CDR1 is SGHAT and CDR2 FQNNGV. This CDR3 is CASSRQTDYEQYF. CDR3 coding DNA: TGTGCCAGCAGCCGCCAGACTGATTACGAGCAGTACTTC. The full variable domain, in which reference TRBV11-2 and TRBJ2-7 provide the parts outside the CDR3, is EAGVAQSPRYKIIEKRQSVAFWCNPISGHATLYWYQQILGQGPKLLIQFQNNGVVDDSQLPKDRFSAERLKGVDSTLKIQPAKLEDSAVYLCASSRQTDYEQYFGPGTRLTVT.